These 4 T cell receptor beta chains came from one sample sequenced in a study of T cells after yellow fever vaccination. From the 5' RACE reads, TCRdb called clonotypes with MiXCR, one entry per CDR3 protein. The sample holds 200,000 to 300,000 distinct CDR3 sequences, over 3% seen once. This material consisted of PBMCs, taken 15 days after the yellow fever booster vaccination. The origin of the receptors is a young man who received the YFV17D yellow fever vaccine.

At least ten counts were recorded for this clonotype. V is TRBV28 and J is TRBJ1-2; D not resolved. This CDR3 has 12 amino acids. Germline V gene lookup returns CDR1 MDHEN and CDR2 SYDVKM. Trimming cost V 4 bases and J 8 bases, with 11 bases left between them. The DNA of the CDR3 is TGTGCCAGCAGTTCCCTAGTGGCGGGCTACACCTTC. Translating gives CASSSLVAGYTF.

This clonotype was detected ten times or more. This chain uses TRBV9 with TRBJ1-1, with D possibly TRBD1 on 6 matching bases. The germline CDR1 and CDR2 sequences are SGDLS and YYNGEE. The germline V and J ends were trimmed by 3 bases and 3 bases, with 18 bases remaining between them. This CDR3 comprises 16 residues. In nucleotides, the CDR3 is TGTGCCAGCAGCGGGGGGGGCCCCCCAGGGGACACTGAAGCTTTCTTT. This codes for CASSGGGPPGDTEAFF.

In this sample, this clonotype turned up many times. This chain connects TRBV6-2 or TRBV6-3 to TRBJ2-1, with D possibly matching TRBD2 (5 bases). V lost 6 bases, J lost 11 bases, and 8 bases lay in between. Germline lookup yields CDR1 MNHEY and CDR2 SVGEGT. The CDR3 contains 10 residues. DNA for the CDR3: TGTGCCAGCAGGGGAGCCCAGCAGTTCTTC. This gives the protein CASRGAQQFF.

Many counts were recorded for this clonotype. The genes are TRBV7-2 and TRBJ1-1; 8 nucleotides agree with TRBD1. Germline V gene sequence: CDR1 SGHTA, CDR2 FQGNSA. V trimming: 5 bases; J trimming: 8 bases; junction bases outside the gene matches: 13. The CDR3 sequence is 15 residues long. DNA for the CDR3: TGTGCCAGCAGCCAGGACAGGGTCACCGGAAAAGAAGCTTTCTTT. Protein: CASSQDRVTGKEAFF. Drawing the rest from reference TRBV7-2 and TRBJ1-1, the complete variable domain is GAGVSQSPSNKVTEKGKDVELRCDPISGHTALYWYRQSLGQGLEFLIYFQGNSAPDKSGLPSDRFSAERTGGSVSTLTIQRTQQEDSAVYLCASSQDRVTGKEAFFGQGTRLTVV.